The 14 T cell receptor beta chains below all came from one sample that was sequenced in a study of T cell responses to AZD1222 COVID-19 vaccine (dated by TCRdb to 2020 to 2023). The time point label, read with the paper, signifies: baseline before first vaccination. The library relied on the immunoSEQ multiplex PCR assay. TCRdb carries this immuneACCESS record with in-frame sequences only. Its versions omit some clonotypes, under half of them owing to an unresolved V gene in the studies checked, with the rest unexplained. Within this sample are roughly 120,000 clones, with about 86% of them counted one time only. The ten largest clones take up 8% to 10% of the sample. The sample in question was peripheral blood, obtained on day 0 of AZD1222 vaccination. These receptors originate from an adult in good health.

The chain carries TRBV7-3 and TRBJ2-3; 13 bases align to TRBD2. Per the germline V gene, CDR1 is SGHTA and CDR2 is FQGTGA. V shed 4 bases, J shed 2 bases, and the junction held 3 bases outside the gene matches. The CDR3 sequence is 16 residues long. CDR3 coding DNA: TGTGCCAGCAGCTGGGGACTAGCGGGGCCCACAGATACGCAGTATTTT. Its translation is CASSWGLAGPTDTQYF.

This rearrangement joins TRBV30 to TRBJ1-2, with unresolved D. The V and J ends lost 2 bases and 4 bases respectively, with 14 bases between them. There are 14 residues in the CDR3. Per germline, CDR1 GTSNPN and CDR2 SVGIG (reference sequence). This CDR3 reads CAWSMTPDRYGYTF. Here the CDR3 DNA reads TGTGCCTGGAGTATGACTCCCGACCGCTATGGCTACACCTTC.

The gene calls are TRBV6-5 and TRBJ1-3, with D unresolved. Germline lookup yields CDR1 MNHEY and CDR2 SVGAGI. Between the trimmed V and J ends, which lost 7 bases and 2 bases, there was a span of 9 bases. The CDR3 extends over 13 amino acids. CDR3 bases: TGTGCCAGCACAATGATTCCTGGAAACACCATATATTTT. This codes for CASTMIPGNTIYF.

The chain uses TRBV9 and TRBJ2-3, with TRBD2 matching 8 bases. Germline loops: CDR1 SGDLS, CDR2 YYNGEE. V gave up 5 bases and J gave up 4 bases; unmatched junction bases: 9. The CDR3 extends over 15 amino acids. The chain's CDR3 is CASRPPGLGADTQYF. In nucleotides, the CDR3 is TGTGCCAGCAGGCCACCGGGACTAGGTGCAGATACGCAGTATTTT.

This clone was observed a handful of times. This chain links TRBV19 with TRBJ2-2; perhaps TRBD2 as D (5 bases). CDR1 and CDR2 from the germline V gene are LNHDA and SQIVND (reference sequence). The V gene lost 2 bases and the J gene lost 5 bases, with 12 bases spanning the gap. The CDR3 is made up of 15 amino acids. CDR3 DNA sequence: TGTGCCAGTAGTATACCTGGCGGCGGGACCGGGGAGCTGTTTTTT. This codes for CASSIPGGGTGELFF.

The chain recombines TRBV6-1 with TRBJ2-5, with 7 bases aligning to TRBD2. CDR3 length equals 12 residues. V lost 6 bases to trimming and J lost 7 bases; unmatched junction nucleotides: 5. The germline V gene encodes CDR1 MNHNS and CDR2 SASEGT. CDR3 nucleotides: TGTGCCAGCAGCCGGGACTATGGGACCCAGTACTTC. Its protein product is CASSRDYGTQYF.

This chain joins TRBV7-2 and TRBJ1-1, with D unclear. The CDR3 has 14 amino acids. Germline V gives CDR1 SGHTA, CDR2 FQGNSA. V was cut by 6 bases and J by 1 base, with 12 bases left in between. The CDR3 DNA follows: TGTGCCAGCAGGAAAGCCCCGACGAACACTGAAGCTTTCTTT. Translated: CASRKAPTNTEAFF.

The rearrangement links TRBV30 to TRBJ2-7; D might be TRBD1 (6 bases). The CDR3 is 12 residues long. Trimming cost V 3 bases and J 5 bases, with 11 bases left between them. Germline CDR1 is GTSNPN and CDR2 is SVGIG (reference sequence). CDR3 sequence: CAWRDSRDEQYF. CDR3 nucleotides: TGTGCCTGGAGGGACAGTCGGGACGAGCAGTACTTC.

V gene TRBV18 combines with J gene TRBJ2-1; D is possibly TRBD2 (6 bases). The V gene lost 3 bases and the J gene lost 6 bases, with 15 bases spanning the gap. CDR1 KGHSH and CDR2 LQKENI come from the germline V gene. The CDR3 sequence is 15 residues long. In DNA, the CDR3 is TGTGCCAGCTCACCTTTGGGGACTTATTTCAATGAGCAGTTCTTC. Translating it yields CASSPLGTYFNEQFF.

V is TRBV5-4 and J is TRBJ2-7; 12 nucleotides match TRBD2. From germline, CDR1 is SGHNT and CDR2 YYREEE (reference sequence). The CDR3 has 17 residues. V shed 4 bases and J 2 bases; nucleotides not matched to a gene: 10. CDR3 sequence (DNA): TGTGCCAGCAGCCCCAGTTCTAGCGGGAGGGTCGCCTACGAGCAGTACTTC. Its translation: CASSPSSSGRVAYEQYF.

This clone was seen a few times. The chain carries TRBV6-4 and TRBJ2-7, with 9 bases matching TRBD2. This CDR3 spans 15 amino acids. Germline-derived CDR1 and CDR2 are MRHNA and SNTAGT. The junction had 6 bases not matched to a gene; V was cut back by 0 bases and J by 6 bases. The CDR3 nucleotides are TGTGCCAGCAGTGACTCACATGCGCGGGAGGGCGAGCAGTACTTC. This codes for CASSDSHAREGEQYF.

The gene calls are TRBV7-3 and TRBJ1-2; D unclear. Germline V gives CDR1 SGHTA, CDR2 FQGTGA. The CDR3 length is 13 residues. V lost 4 bases, J lost 0 bases, and 6 bases lay in between. CDR3 amino acids: CASSYGTNYGYTF. Here the CDR3 DNA reads TGTGCCAGCAGCTACGGGACTAACTATGGCTACACCTTC.

This chain connects TRBV7-8 to TRBJ2-7, with D possibly being TRBD2 (6 bases). The CDR3 runs to 16 residues. V was pared by 5 bases and J by 0 bases, with 17 bases between. Germline loops: CDR1 SGHVS, CDR2 FQNEAQ. As DNA, the CDR3 is TGTGCCAGCAGCGCAGCCAGCGGAGGGAGCTCCTACGAGCAGTACTTC. Translation gives CASSAASGGSSYEQYF.

V gene TRBV15 combines with J gene TRBJ2-5; weak D call: TRBD1 (6 bases). Germline CDR1 LNHNV, CDR2 YYDKDF (reference sequence). This CDR3 has 13 residues. V was cut by 4 bases and J by 2 bases, with 8 bases left in between. The CDR3: CATSIQGQETQYF. The CDR3 region has the DNA TGTGCCACCAGCATTCAGGGGCAAGAGACCCAGTACTTC.